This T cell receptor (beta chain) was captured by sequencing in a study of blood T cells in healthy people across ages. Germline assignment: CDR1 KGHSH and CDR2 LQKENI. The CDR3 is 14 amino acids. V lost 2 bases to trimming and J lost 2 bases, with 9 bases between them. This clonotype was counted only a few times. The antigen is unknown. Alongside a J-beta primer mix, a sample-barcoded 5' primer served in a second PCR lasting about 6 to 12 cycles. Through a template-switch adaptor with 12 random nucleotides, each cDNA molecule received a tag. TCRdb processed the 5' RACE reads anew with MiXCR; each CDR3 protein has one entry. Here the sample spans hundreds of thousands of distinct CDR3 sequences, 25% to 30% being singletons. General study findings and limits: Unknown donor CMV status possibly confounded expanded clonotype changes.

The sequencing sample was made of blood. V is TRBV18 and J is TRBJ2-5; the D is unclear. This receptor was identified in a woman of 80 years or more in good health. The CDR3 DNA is TGTGCCAGCTCACCAGTTAGTATTCAAGAGACCCAGTACTTC. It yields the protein CASSPVSIQETQYF.